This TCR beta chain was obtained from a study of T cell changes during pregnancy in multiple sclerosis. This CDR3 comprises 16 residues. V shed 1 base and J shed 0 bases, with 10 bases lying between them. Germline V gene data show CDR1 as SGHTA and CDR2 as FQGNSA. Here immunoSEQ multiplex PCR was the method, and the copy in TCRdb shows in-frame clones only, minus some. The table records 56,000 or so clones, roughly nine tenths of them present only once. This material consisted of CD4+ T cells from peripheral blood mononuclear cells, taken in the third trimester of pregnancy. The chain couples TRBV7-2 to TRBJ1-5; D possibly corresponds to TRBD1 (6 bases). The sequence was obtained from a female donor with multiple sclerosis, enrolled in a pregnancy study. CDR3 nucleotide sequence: TGTGCCAGCAGCTTAGATGGACAGACTAGCAATCAGCCCCAGCATTTT. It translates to CASSLDGQTSNQPQHF.